Below, 14 T cell receptor beta chains from the same sample are listed, as sequenced in a study of OX40 agonist ivuxolimab in advanced cancers. Repertoires were generated with immunoSEQ multiplex PCR, while TCRdb's copy carries only in-frame clones and drops some. Of more than 65,000 clones listed, 75% to 85% were seen once; the top ten hold about 5.4%. Source: CD4+ or CD8+ T cells sorted from blood, taken in a trial of the OX40 agonist ivuxolimab. The receptors shown here come from an adult with an advanced solid tumor such as melanoma, head and neck, liver or kidney cancer.

CDR3 sequence (DNA): TGTGCCAGCAGTCACGGCAGGGTAGAGGTCAATGAGCAGTTCTTC. Translating it yields CASSHGRVEVNEQFF. The chain is built from TRBV27 and TRBJ2-1, with D possibly TRBD1 on 5 matching bases. V was shortened by 5 bases and J by 6 bases, with 17 bases between the two germline ends. The CDR3 is made up of 15 amino acids. Germline V gives CDR1 MNHEY, CDR2 SMNVEV (reference sequence).

The chain is built from TRBV12-5 and TRBJ2-5; no definite D call. The CDR3 is 14 amino acids. The germline V and J ends were trimmed by 1 base and 2 bases, with 8 bases remaining between them. Germline-derived CDR1 and CDR2 are LGHNT and FRNRAP. The CDR3 spells CASGLGQRQETQYF. DNA of the CDR3: TGTGCTAGTGGTTTGGGGCAGAGACAAGAGACCCAGTACTTC.

This sequence joins TRBV6-1 and TRBJ1-2, with 9 bases aligning to TRBD1. Trimming removed 11 bases from V and 2 bases from J; junction bases left unmatched: 9. The germline V gene encodes CDR1 MNHNS and CDR2 SASEGT. CDR3 length: 14 residues. In DNA, the CDR3 is TGTGCCGGCGACGGGACAGGGTCGAACTATGGCTACACCTTC. Amino acids: CAGDGTGSNYGYTF.

The chain carries TRBV9 and TRBJ2-1, with 9 bases lining up with TRBD1. Germline loops: CDR1 SGDLS, CDR2 YYNGEE. The junction had 11 bases not matched to a gene; V was cut back by 3 bases and J by 10 bases. The CDR3 has 15 amino acids. The CDR3 nucleotides read TGTGCCAGCAGCGCGGAGGGGACAGGGAGAAAAGAGCAGTTCTTC. This gives the protein CASSAEGTGRKEQFF. The whole variable domain, remainder taken from reference TRBV9 and TRBJ2-1, is DSGVTQTPKHLITATGQRVTLRCSPRSGDLSVYWYQQSLDQGLQFLIQYYNGEERAKGNILERFSAQQFPDLHSELNLSSLELGDSALYFCASSAEGTGRKEQFFGPGTRLTVL.

This clone was counted only a few times. The genes are TRBV18 and TRBJ1-3; D unclear. This CDR3 contains 16 residues. CDR1 and CDR2 (germline): KGHSH, LQKENI. With 2 bases removed from V and 0 bases from J, the gap between germline ends came to 11 bases. CDR3 nucleotide sequence: TGTGCCAGCTCACCATTATCGAGAGACTCTGGAAACACCATATATTTT. This encodes CASSPLSRDSGNTIYF.

This chain links TRBV28 with TRBJ1-3, with 7 positions matching TRBD1. Trimming removed 6 bases from V and 0 bases from J; junction bases left unmatched: 11. This CDR3 spans 17 amino acids. Germline V CDR1 and CDR2: MDHEN, SYDVKM. The CDR3 coding sequence is TGTGCCAGCAGGGCCCGGGACAGTCTGAGCTCTGGAAACACCATATATTTT. This encodes CASRARDSLSSGNTIYF. Variable domain in full (rest from reference TRBV28 and TRBJ1-3): DVKVTQSSRYLVKRTGEKVFLECVQDMDHENMFWYRQDPGLGLRLIYFSYDVKMKEKGDIPEGYSVSREKKERFSLILESASTNQTSMYLCASRARDSLSSGNTIYFGEGSWLTVV.

The V gene is TRBV5-1, the J gene TRBJ1-2; D gene uncertain. CDR1 and CDR2 (germline): SGHRS, YFSETQ. The CDR3 contains 13 residues. Trimming shortened V by 0 bases and J by 5 bases, and 8 bases separated the two germline ends. In nucleotides, the CDR3 is TGCGCCAGCAGCTTGGGGCAGGAGTATGGCTACACCTTC. This sequence encodes CASSLGQEYGYTF.

The chain is built from TRBV7-3 and TRBJ2-1; TRBD2 matches at 8 bases. Germline CDR1 reads SGHTA; CDR2 reads FQGTGA. Losses at the gene ends were 5 bases for V and 0 bases for J; bases not matched to a gene: 6. CDR3 length equals 16 residues. The CDR3 reads CASSRESGSSYNEQFF. CDR3 DNA sequence: TGTGCCAGCAGCCGGGAAAGCGGGAGCTCCTACAATGAGCAGTTCTTC.

The V and J genes are TRBV14 and TRBJ2-3; unclear D gene. The CDR3 spans 12 residues. The germline CDR1 and CDR2 sequences are SGHDN and FVKESK. The V gene lost 0 bases and the J gene lost 7 bases, with 5 bases spanning the gap. This CDR3 is CASSQDRYTQYF. In nucleotides, the CDR3 is TGTGCCAGCAGCCAAGATCGATATACGCAGTATTTT.

The DNA for the CDR3 is TGTGCCAGCAGCCCGCGACTACAAACCGGGGAGCTGTTTTTT. Amino acids: CASSPRLQTGELFF. The chain carries TRBV7-2 and TRBJ2-2, with a weak D call TRBD2 (5 bases). Germline V lookup: CDR1 SGHTA, CDR2 FQGNSA. CDR3 length: 14 amino acids. Trimming removed 5 bases at V and 5 bases at J, with 12 bases between.

This clone was counted a few times. This chain joins TRBV7-9 and TRBJ1-1; no definite D call. In germline, CDR1 is SEHNR, CDR2 FQNEAQ (reference sequence). V was shortened by 3 bases and J by 4 bases, with 6 bases between the two germline ends. This CDR3 is built from 12 residues. CDR3 region: CASSLYLTEAFF. CDR3 DNA sequence: TGTGCCAGCAGCTTGTATCTCACTGAAGCTTTCTTT.

There are a few counts of this clone. V usage is TRBV29-1 and J usage is TRBJ1-1; D is uncertain. This CDR3 has 12 amino acids. Germline V gives CDR1 SQVTM, CDR2 ANQGSEA. V was shortened by 7 bases and J by 6 bases, with 15 bases between the two germline ends. The CDR3 DNA sequence: TGCAGCGGGGCCGCGGGCATCGCTGAAGCTTTCTTT. It specifies CSGAAGIAEAFF.

V usage is TRBV28 and J usage is TRBJ1-1; 8 bases agree with TRBD1. This CDR3 is 14 amino acids long. CDR1 and CDR2 (germline): MDHEN, SYDVKM. V was pared by 7 bases and J by 5 bases, with 9 bases of the junction left unmatched. Here the CDR3 reads CASIEQGGSTEAFF. DNA of the CDR3: TGTGCCAGCATCGAACAGGGGGGAAGTACTGAAGCTTTCTTT.

The chain recombines TRBV19 with TRBJ2-7; 8 bases are shared with TRBD2. In germline, CDR1 is LNHDA, CDR2 SQIVND (reference sequence). The ends lost 4 bases at V and 6 bases at J; junction bases unmatched: 5. The CDR3 extends over 13 amino acids. DNA of the CDR3: TGTGCCAGTAGTACGAGCGGGAGAGGCGAGCAGTACTTC. As protein: CASSTSGRGEQYF.